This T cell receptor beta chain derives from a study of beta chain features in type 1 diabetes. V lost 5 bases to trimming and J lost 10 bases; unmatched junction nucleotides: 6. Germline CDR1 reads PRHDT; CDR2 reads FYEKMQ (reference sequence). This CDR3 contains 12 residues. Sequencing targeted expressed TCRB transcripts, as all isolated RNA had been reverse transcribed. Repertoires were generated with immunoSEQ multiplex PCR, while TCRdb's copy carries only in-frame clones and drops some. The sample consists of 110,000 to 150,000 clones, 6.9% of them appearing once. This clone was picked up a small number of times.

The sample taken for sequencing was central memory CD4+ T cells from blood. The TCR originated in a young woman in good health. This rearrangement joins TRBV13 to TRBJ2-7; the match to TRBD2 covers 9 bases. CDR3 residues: CASSQGLANQYF. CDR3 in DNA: TGTGCCAGCAGCCAGGGACTAGCCAACCAGTACTTC. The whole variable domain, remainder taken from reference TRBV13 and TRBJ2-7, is AAGVIQSPRHLIKEKRETATLKCYPIPRHDTVYWYQQGPGQDPQFLISFYEKMQSDKGSIPDRFSAQQFSDYHSELNMSSLELGDSALYFCASSQGLANQYFGPGTRLTVT.